Given below is one T cell receptor beta chain in context. Trimming took 5 bases from V and 0 from J, leaving 7 bases between them. Germline V CDR1 and CDR2: SEHNR, FQNEAQ (reference sequence). The CDR3 runs to 13 residues. The sample originates from a study of blood T cell repertoires in COVID-19. Study at large: Italy, Spain and the United States were the sources of the convalescent and acute COVID-19 samples. T cells, B-cell-depleted T cells, or PBMCs supplied cDNA or gDNA.

Data came from immunoSEQ multiplex PCR; TCRdb stores just in-frame clones and leaves some out. Here the sample spans roughly 500,000 clones, roughly nine tenths being singletons. This receptor was obtained from a woman in her sixties who had recovered from COVID-19. The chain couples TRBV7-9 to TRBJ1-1; D ambiguous. The source material was PBMCs or T cells enriched from blood (not recorded which). The CDR3, as DNA: TGTGCCAGCAGCGACACACTGAACACTGAAGCTTTCTTT. It is translated as CASSDTLNTEAFF.